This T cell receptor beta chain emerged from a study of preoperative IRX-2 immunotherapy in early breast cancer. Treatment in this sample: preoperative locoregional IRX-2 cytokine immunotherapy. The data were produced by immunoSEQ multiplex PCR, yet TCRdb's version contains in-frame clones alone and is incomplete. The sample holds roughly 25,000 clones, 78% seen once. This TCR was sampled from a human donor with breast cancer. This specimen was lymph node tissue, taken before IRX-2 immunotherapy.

CDR3 region: CAWAAGNTIYF. The CDR3, as DNA: TGTGCCTGGGCAGCTGGAAACACCATATATTTT. This chain joins TRBV30 and TRBJ1-3; D uncertain. The CDR3 sequence is 11 residues long. V was trimmed by 5 bases and J by 2 bases, leaving 4 bases between them. Germline CDR1 GTSNPN, CDR2 SVGIG (reference sequence).